Listed below are T cell receptor beta chains from one sample, sequenced in a study of human T cells and chemical hapten exposure. TCRdb itself ran the RACE reads through MiXCR, one entry per CDR3 protein. The sample lists a few hundred thousand distinct CDR3 sequences; more than 4.5% were seen once. The source was whole blood, collected in connection with sensitization to the hapten diphenylcyclopropenone (DPC). Receptor source: a woman between 50 and 59 years old with alopecia areata. Some clones in this sample may be carry-over from other donors' samples. CDR3s include the opening cysteine and the closing phenylalanine or tryptophan. D genes are given only for firm matches. Size is stated for part of the rows, as once, few or many counts, or as a class when the clone is expanded.

CDR3 protein | CDR3 DNA | CDR3 length | J gene | clone size | D gene | V gene
CASSQGHRGFYNEQFF | TGCGCCAGCAGCCAAGGTCACAGGGGGTTCTACAATGAGCAGTTCTTC | 16 | TRBJ2-1 | many | TRBD1 | TRBV4-3
CSVQGGGLPYEQYF | TGCAGCGTCCAAGGGGGCGGCTTGCCCTACGAGCAGTACTTC | 14 | TRBJ2-7 | many | TRBD1 | TRBV29-1
CASSLWGVRDTEAFF | TGTGCCAGCAGTTTATGGGGGGTTCGCGACACTGAAGCTTTCTTT | 15 | TRBJ1-1 | many | - | TRBV28
CASSPRDSNTGELFF | TGCGCCAGCAGCCCCCGGGACAGCAACACCGGGGAGCTGTTTTTT | 15 | TRBJ2-2 | many | TRBD1 | TRBV4-1
CATSEWSSTTDTQYF | TGTGCCACCAGTGAATGGAGTTCCACCACAGATACGCAGTATTTT | 15 | TRBJ2-3 | few | - | TRBV24-1
CASSLRPADQPQHF | TGTGCCAGCAGCTTACGTCCAGCGGATCAGCCCCAGCATTTT | 14 | TRBJ1-5 | many | - | TRBV7-9
CASMGHPSIDTQYF | TGTGCCAGTATGGGACACCCTAGCATTGATACGCAGTATTTT | 14 | TRBJ2-3 | many | - | TRBV28
CASSFRDRAGDYYEQYF | TGTGCCAGTAGTTTCCGGGACAGGGCGGGGGACTACTACGAGCAGTACTTC | 17 | TRBJ2-7 | few | TRBD1 | TRBV19
CASSQGIGRTGGRGNTIYF | TGTGCCAGCAGCCAAGGTATCGGGAGAACAGGGGGAAGAGGAAACACCATATATTTT | 19 | TRBJ1-3 | many | TRBD1 | TRBV4-2
CASSSDPGRQPQHF | TGTGCCAGCAGTTCAGACCCGGGGAGGCAGCCCCAGCATTTT | 14 | TRBJ1-5 | many | - | TRBV12-3/TRBV12-4
CASTTAGPLDNEQFF | TGTGCCAGCACCACGGCGGGACCCCTCGACAATGAGCAGTTCTTC | 15 | TRBJ2-1 | many | - | TRBV12-3/TRBV12-4
CASSSPIEGNSPLHF | TGTGCCAGCAGTTCCCCCATTGAGGGGAATTCACCCCTCCACTTT | 15 | TRBJ1-6 | many | - | TRBV6-5
CSVPGGQGDEQYF | TGCAGCGTTCCCGGGGGACAGGGTGACGAGCAGTACTTC | 13 | TRBJ2-7 | few | TRBD1 | TRBV29-1
CATATGGDPEAFF | TGTGCCACCGCGACAGGGGGTGATCCTGAAGCTTTCTTT | 13 | TRBJ1-1 | few | TRBD1 | TRBV12-3/TRBV12-4
CSARNLETQYF | TGCAGTGCTAGAAACCTGGAGACCCAGTACTTC | 11 | TRBJ2-5 | many | - | TRBV20-1
CSVTLVSGGNTIYF | TGCAGCGTTACCCTTGTGTCTGGAGGAAACACCATATATTTT | 14 | TRBJ1-3 | few | - | TRBV29-1
CASISRSSGNTIYF | TGTGCCAGCATATCACGTAGCTCTGGAAACACCATATATTTT | 14 | TRBJ1-3 | many | - | TRBV6-6
CASSYETGNSEAFF | TGTGCCAGCAGCTACGAGACAGGGAATAGTGAAGCTTTCTTT | 14 | TRBJ1-1 | - | TRBD1 | TRBV6-5
CASSTGPFADNSPLHF | TGTGCCAGCAGTACCGGACCATTTGCCGATAATTCACCCCTCCACTTT | 16 | TRBJ1-6 | many | - | TRBV6-5
CASPGRVQPQHF | TGTGCCAGCCCCGGCCGGGTTCAGCCCCAGCATTTT | 12 | TRBJ1-5 | few | - | TRBV7-9
CSVEDLGTSGRGYNEQFF | TGCAGCGTTGAAGATTTAGGGACTAGCGGGAGGGGCTACAATGAGCAGTTCTTC | 18 | TRBJ2-1 | many | TRBD2 | TRBV29-1
CASSGGTPPTDTQYF | TGTGCCAGCAGTGGGGGGACACCCCCCACAGATACGCAGTATTTT | 15 | TRBJ2-3 | - | - | TRBV12-3/TRBV12-4
CASTDGVHEQYF | TGTGCCAGCACCGACGGGGTCCACGAGCAGTACTTC | 12 | TRBJ2-7 | many | - | TRBV6-6
CASSFVHNRVDYGYTF | TGTGCCAGCAGTTTCGTTCATAACAGGGTGGACTATGGCTACACCTTC | 16 | TRBJ1-2 | - | - | TRBV12-3/TRBV12-4
CASSYPDGQVEAFF | TGTGCCAGCAGTTACCCCGACGGACAGGTTGAAGCTTTCTTT | 14 | TRBJ1-1 | few | TRBD1 | TRBV6-6
CASSFGLAGGTYEQYF | TGTGCCAGCAGCTTCGGACTAGCGGGCGGGACCTACGAGCAGTACTTC | 16 | TRBJ2-7 | few | TRBD2 | TRBV5-4
CASLIYANTGELFF | TGTGCCAGCCTCATCTACGCGAACACCGGGGAGCTGTTTTTT | 14 | TRBJ2-2 | many | - | TRBV7-9
CSARVRTGTGGGGYTF | TGCAGTGCTAGAGTCCGAACCGGGACAGGGGGCGGGGGCTACACCTTC | 16 | TRBJ1-2 | many | TRBD1 | TRBV20-1
CASSLDSTLYEQYF | TGTGCCAGCAGCTTGGACAGTACCCTTTACGAGCAGTACTTC | 14 | TRBJ2-7 | many | - | TRBV5-8
CASSPLAGGKETQYF | TGCGCCAGCAGCCCACTAGCGGGAGGGAAAGAGACCCAGTACTTC | 15 | TRBJ2-5 | many | TRBD2 | TRBV5-1
CASSLAFGYEQYF | TGTGCCAGCAGCTTAGCTTTCGGCTACGAGCAGTACTTC | 13 | TRBJ2-7 | few | - | TRBV7-9
CSVVGPSGRARNEQFF | TGCAGTGTGGTGGGGCCTAGCGGGAGGGCCCGCAATGAGCAGTTCTTC | 16 | TRBJ2-1 | few | TRBD2 | TRBV20-1
CASSAASYNEQFF | TGCGCCAGCAGCGCCGCTTCCTACAATGAGCAGTTCTTC | 13 | TRBJ2-1 | many | - | TRBV5-1
CASKYGDEQYF | TGCGCCAGCAAGTACGGTGACGAGCAGTACTTC | 11 | TRBJ2-7 | - | - | TRBV5-1
CASSDGDFYGYTF | TGTGCCAGCAGCGACGGAGACTTCTATGGCTACACCTTC | 13 | TRBJ1-2 | - | - | TRBV5-6
CASSFSGLAGAVEQFF | TGTGCCAGCAGCTTTTCGGGACTAGCGGGAGCGGTTGAGCAGTTCTTC | 16 | TRBJ2-1 | few | TRBD2 | TRBV7-2
CASSQTSWQPQHF | TGTGCCAGCAGTCAAACCAGTTGGCAGCCCCAGCATTTT | 13 | TRBJ1-5 | many | - | TRBV6-5
CAISISGDQETQYF | TGTGCCATCAGTATTAGCGGCGACCAAGAGACCCAGTACTTC | 14 | TRBJ2-5 | few | - | TRBV10-3
CAWSVSGSLGTDTQYF | TGTGCCTGGAGTGTAAGCGGGAGCCTCGGGACAGATACGCAGTATTTT | 16 | TRBJ2-3 | many | TRBD2 | TRBV30
CATSDFNTGELFF | TGTGCCACCAGTGATTTTAACACCGGGGAGCTGTTTTTT | 13 | TRBJ2-2 | many | - | TRBV24-1
CSAPRGTGGIEAFF | TGCAGTGCTCCACGTGGTACAGGGGGGATTGAAGCTTTCTTT | 14 | TRBJ1-1 | few | TRBD1 | TRBV20-1
CASSLGRGQGDFGRLNTEAFF | TGTGCCAGCAGCTTAGGCAGGGGACAGGGGGATTTCGGCAGGTTGAACACTGAAGCTTTCTTT | 21 | TRBJ1-1 | many | TRBD1 | TRBV7-2
CASSELSSYNSPLHF | TGTGCCAGCAGTGAACTGAGCTCCTATAATTCACCCCTCCACTTT | 15 | TRBJ1-6 | many | - | TRBV2
CASSEFRTGASGATDTQYF | TGCGCCAGCAGTGAATTCCGAACCGGGGCTAGCGGGGCAACAGATACGCAGTATTTT | 19 | TRBJ2-3 | - | TRBD2 | TRBV10-1
CASSLKEGTEAFF | TGTGCCAGCAGCTTAAAGGAGGGCACTGAAGCTTTCTTT | 13 | TRBJ1-1 | many | - | TRBV7-2
CASSLLGSTRFF | TGTGCCAGCAGCTTGCTGGGCAGCACTCGGTTTTTT | 12 | TRBJ2-2 | - | - | TRBV5-6
CASSYEGLTDTQYF | TGTGCCAGCAGTTACGAAGGGCTTACAGATACGCAGTATTTT | 14 | TRBJ2-3 | - | - | TRBV6-5
CASSRRAAGNTGELFF | TGTGCCAGCAGTCGGAGAGCGGCGGGAAACACCGGGGAGCTGTTTTTT | 16 | TRBJ2-2 | many | - | TRBV12-3/TRBV12-4
CASLDSFLNTEAFF | TGTGCCAGCCTGGACAGCTTTTTGAACACTGAAGCTTTCTTT | 14 | TRBJ1-1 | few | - | TRBV2
CASSSWTGGAKTQYF | TGTGCCAGCAGTTCCTGGACAGGGGGCGCGAAGACCCAGTACTTC | 15 | TRBJ2-5 | - | TRBD1 | TRBV28
CSVGLGAGGTEAFF | TGCAGCGTAGGATTAGGGGCCGGCGGCACTGAAGCTTTCTTT | 14 | TRBJ1-1 | - | - | TRBV29-1
CATSRGGFPGVAGVPLEQYF | TGTGCCACCAGCAGAGGAGGTTTTCCGGGGGTAGCGGGGGTTCCCCTCGAGCAGTACTTC | 20 | TRBJ2-7 | - | TRBD2 | TRBV15
CASSAQGANEKLFF | TGTGCCAGCAGCGCCCAGGGGGCTAATGAAAAACTGTTTTTT | 14 | TRBJ1-4 | many | TRBD1 | TRBV7-9
CASARTGVNEKLFF | TGTGCCAGCGCCAGGACAGGAGTTAATGAAAAACTGTTTTTT | 14 | TRBJ1-4 | many | TRBD1 | TRBV6-5
CASSPGTWAAFF | TGTGCCAGCAGTCCCGGGACATGGGCGGCTTTCTTT | 12 | TRBJ1-1 | many | - | TRBV12-3/TRBV12-4
CAGRYSMNTEAFF | TGTGCCGGCAGGTACAGCATGAACACTGAAGCTTTCTTT | 13 | TRBJ1-1 | - | - | TRBV2
CASSPEGLVRDEQFF | TGTGCCAGCAGCCCCGAGGGACTAGTACGTGATGAGCAGTTCTTC | 15 | TRBJ2-1 | - | TRBD2 | TRBV7-9
CASGFGHNEQFF | TGTGCTAGTGGTTTCGGACACAATGAGCAGTTCTTC | 12 | TRBJ2-1 | many | - | TRBV12-5
CASSQSRGYGYTF | TGTGCCAGCAGCCAAAGTAGGGGCTATGGCTACACCTTC | 13 | TRBJ1-2 | many | - | TRBV7-6